Listed below are T cell receptor beta chains from one sample, sequenced in a study of radiation and T cells in renal cell carcinoma. Profiling relied on immunoSEQ multiplex PCR, and the TCRdb table lists in-frame clones only, not all of them. The profile shows roughly 130,000 clones, 81% of them singletons. The material was blood, obtained from a patient whose treatment included radiotherapy and nephrectomy. These receptors all stem from a woman aged 60-70 years with renal cell carcinoma. CDR3s include the opening cysteine and the closing phenylalanine or tryptophan. Each record gives: V gene, J gene, D gene, clone size, CDR3 DNA, CDR3 protein. D genes are given only for firm matches. Only part of the rows carry a size: once, few, many, or a class if the clone is expanded.

v_gene: TRBV19; j_gene: TRBJ2-2; d_gene: TRBD1; abundance: .; CDR3nt: TGTGCCAGTAGTCCTCTTAGCGCCGTTTTTGACAGGGGAGCCGGGGAGCTGTTTTTT; CDR3aa: CASSPLSAVFDRGAGELFF
v_gene: TRBV18; j_gene: TRBJ1-4; d_gene: .; abundance: .; CDR3nt: TGTGCCAGCTCACCACGGGGAGGGACTAATGAAAAACTGTTTTTT; CDR3aa: CASSPRGGTNEKLFF
v_gene: TRBV11-2; j_gene: TRBJ2-7; d_gene: .; abundance: .; CDR3nt: TGTGCCAGCAGCCAGGCGTACGAGCAGTACTTC; CDR3aa: CASSQAYEQYF
v_gene: TRBV15; j_gene: TRBJ1-2; d_gene: .; abundance: once; CDR3nt: TGTGCCACCAGTGGCAGGGGCTTATATGGCTACACCTTC; CDR3aa: CATSGRGLYGYTF
v_gene: TRBV9; j_gene: TRBJ2-3; d_gene: TRBD1; abundance: once; CDR3nt: TGTGCCAGCAGCCATTGGACAGGGGGGTTCACAGATACGCAGTATTTT; CDR3aa: CASSHWTGGFTDTQYF
v_gene: TRBV29-1; j_gene: TRBJ1-2; d_gene: TRBD1; abundance: .; CDR3nt: TGCAGCGTTGTCTCTGATCGGACAGGGAACTATGGCTACACCTTC; CDR3aa: CSVVSDRTGNYGYTF
v_gene: TRBV11-3; j_gene: TRBJ2-2; d_gene: TRBD2; abundance: .; CDR3nt: TGTGCCAGCAGCTTATCGGTTGGACTAGCGGGGAACACCGGGGAGCTGTTTTTT; CDR3aa: CASSLSVGLAGNTGELFF
v_gene: TRBV19; j_gene: TRBJ2-7; d_gene: TRBD1; abundance: .; CDR3nt: TGTGCCAGTGGGACAGTTTACGAGCAGTACTTC; CDR3aa: CASGTVYEQYF
v_gene: TRBV28; j_gene: TRBJ1-2; d_gene: TRBD1; abundance: .; CDR3nt: TGTGCCAGCAGTGCGGGACAGGGGTATGGCTACACCTTC; CDR3aa: CASSAGQGYGYTF
v_gene: TRBV9; j_gene: TRBJ2-2; d_gene: .; abundance: .; CDR3nt: TGTGCCAGCGCAGCGGCAGGGTTCTTCGGGGAGCTGTTTTTT; CDR3aa: CASAAAGFFGELFF
v_gene: TRBV6-4; j_gene: TRBJ1-2; d_gene: TRBD1; abundance: .; CDR3nt: TGTGCCAGCAGTGAGAACCCGGGACAGCCTATCTATGGCTACACCTTC; CDR3aa: CASSENPGQPIYGYTF
v_gene: TRBV30; j_gene: TRBJ1-4; d_gene: .; abundance: .; CDR3nt: TGTGCCTGGAGTATCCAGGGTAACAATGAAAAACTGTTTTTT; CDR3aa: CAWSIQGNNEKLFF
v_gene: TRBV29-1; j_gene: TRBJ1-5; d_gene: .; abundance: .; CDR3nt: TGCAGCGTTGGGGGCGCGAATCAGCCCCAGCATTTT; CDR3aa: CSVGGANQPQHF
v_gene: TRBV29-1; j_gene: TRBJ1-2; d_gene: TRBD1; abundance: .; CDR3nt: TGCAGCGTTGGCGACAGGGATGGGGGCTACACCTTC; CDR3aa: CSVGDRDGGYTF
v_gene: TRBV4-3; j_gene: TRBJ2-1; d_gene: TRBD1; abundance: once; CDR3nt: TGCGCCAGCAGCCAAGGGACAGGGAGATACAATGAGCAGTTCTTC; CDR3aa: CASSQGTGRYNEQFF
v_gene: TRBV6-5; j_gene: TRBJ1-1; d_gene: TRBD1; abundance: .; CDR3nt: TGTGCCAGCAGTTACTCGCAGGGGGGGCCGAACACTGAAGCTTTCTTT; CDR3aa: CASSYSQGGPNTEAFF
v_gene: TRBV7-2; j_gene: TRBJ2-7; d_gene: .; abundance: .; CDR3nt: TGTGCCAGCAGCGGCGGGCGTGATGGGGGTTCCTACGAGCAGTACTTC; CDR3aa: CASSGGRDGGSYEQYF
v_gene: TRBV29-1; j_gene: TRBJ2-7; d_gene: TRBD2; abundance: .; CDR3nt: TGCAGCGTTGAAAGACTAGCGGGAGACTACGAGCAGTACTTC; CDR3aa: CSVERLAGDYEQYF
v_gene: TRBV11-3; j_gene: TRBJ1-5; d_gene: .; abundance: .; CDR3nt: TGTGCCAGCAGCTCCAGGGCGGCAGACAATCAGCCCCAGCATTTT; CDR3aa: CASSSRAADNQPQHF
v_gene: TRBV19; j_gene: TRBJ2-1; d_gene: TRBD2; abundance: .; CDR3nt: TGTGCCAGTAGTGAAGCGGGGAGTCTCTACAATGAGCAGTTCTTC; CDR3aa: CASSEAGSLYNEQFF
v_gene: TRBV6-5; j_gene: TRBJ2-4; d_gene: .; abundance: .; CDR3nt: TGTGCCAGCAGCGGGGAAAACATTCAGTACTTC; CDR3aa: CASSGENIQYF
v_gene: TRBV28; j_gene: TRBJ1-1; d_gene: TRBD1; abundance: .; CDR3nt: TGTGCCAGCAGTGACGGACAGGACACTGAAGCTTTCTTT; CDR3aa: CASSDGQDTEAFF
v_gene: TRBV5-1; j_gene: TRBJ1-6; d_gene: .; abundance: .; CDR3nt: TGCGCCAGCAGCTTGTTATTGGGGGAAAATTCACCCCTCCACTTT; CDR3aa: CASSLLLGENSPLHF
v_gene: TRBV5-6; j_gene: TRBJ2-3; d_gene: .; abundance: .; CDR3nt: TGTGCCAGCAGCTTGGGCCTAACTACAATCACAGATACGCAGTATTTT; CDR3aa: CASSLGLTTITDTQYF
v_gene: TRBV18; j_gene: TRBJ1-5; d_gene: TRBD1; abundance: .; CDR3nt: TGTGCCAGCTCATTGGACAGGGGCAATCAGCCCCAGCATTTT; CDR3aa: CASSLDRGNQPQHF
v_gene: TRBV19; j_gene: TRBJ2-1; d_gene: TRBD2; abundance: once; CDR3nt: TGTGCCAGTAGTTTACTCGGGACTAGCGGTACTTACAATGAGCAGTTCTTC; CDR3aa: CASSLLGTSGTYNEQFF
v_gene: TRBV19; j_gene: TRBJ1-2; d_gene: .; abundance: few; CDR3nt: TGTGCCAGTAGCCCGGCGTTGGGTGGCTACACCTTC; CDR3aa: CASSPALGGYTF
v_gene: TRBV6-1; j_gene: TRBJ2-2; d_gene: .; abundance: .; CDR3nt: TGTGCCAGCACCTTCACAGGGTGGTACACCGGGGAGCTGTTTTTT; CDR3aa: CASTFTGWYTGELFF
v_gene: TRBV5-6; j_gene: TRBJ1-4; d_gene: TRBD1; abundance: .; CDR3nt: TGTGCCAGCAGCTCCCTAAACAGGGGAGTTGAAAAACTGTTTTTT; CDR3aa: CASSSLNRGVEKLFF
v_gene: TRBV9; j_gene: TRBJ1-4; d_gene: TRBD1; abundance: .; CDR3nt: TGTGCCAGCAGCGTAGACGGGACAGGGGGCGTGGGTGAAAAACTGTTTTTT; CDR3aa: CASSVDGTGGVGEKLFF
v_gene: TRBV2; j_gene: TRBJ1-1; d_gene: .; abundance: once; CDR3nt: TGTGCCAGCGCCTGGGAGGGGACGAACACTGAAGCTTTCTTT; CDR3aa: CASAWEGTNTEAFF
v_gene: TRBV28; j_gene: TRBJ1-4; d_gene: TRBD1; abundance: .; CDR3nt: TGTGCCAGCAGTCCTCGGACAGGGGGTGGCGAAAAACTGTTTTTT; CDR3aa: CASSPRTGGGEKLFF
v_gene: TRBV4-2; j_gene: TRBJ2-5; d_gene: .; abundance: .; CDR3nt: TGTGCCAGCAGCCAAGTAATGAGCGGACAAGAGACCCAGTACTTC; CDR3aa: CASSQVMSGQETQYF
v_gene: TRBV5-1; j_gene: TRBJ2-3; d_gene: .; abundance: .; CDR3nt: TGCGCCAGCAGCTCCCAGGGACCCCGAGATACGCAGTATTTT; CDR3aa: CASSSQGPRDTQYF
v_gene: TRBV7-2; j_gene: TRBJ2-5; d_gene: TRBD1; abundance: .; CDR3nt: TGTGCCAGCAAGGTTGGACAGGGGAGGGAGACCCAGTACTTC; CDR3aa: CASKVGQGRETQYF
v_gene: TRBV5-4; j_gene: TRBJ1-1; d_gene: .; abundance: .; CDR3nt: TGTGCCAGCAGACCGGACCTTAAGGACACTGAAGCTTTCTTT; CDR3aa: CASRPDLKDTEAFF
v_gene: TRBV18; j_gene: TRBJ1-2; d_gene: .; abundance: .; CDR3nt: TGTGCCAGCTCACCCAGGGCGGACTTAAACTATGGCTACACCTTC; CDR3aa: CASSPRADLNYGYTF
v_gene: TRBV11-2; j_gene: TRBJ1-1; d_gene: .; abundance: .; CDR3nt: TGTGCCAGCAGCACCGAAGGGGGGATAATGAACACTGAAGCTTTCTTT; CDR3aa: CASSTEGGIMNTEAFF
v_gene: TRBV5-1; j_gene: TRBJ1-6; d_gene: TRBD1; abundance: .; CDR3nt: TGCGCCAGCAGCTTGGAAAGGAGGGGGCGAGATAATTCACCCCTCCACTTT; CDR3aa: CASSLERRGRDNSPLHF
v_gene: TRBV28; j_gene: TRBJ1-1; d_gene: .; abundance: .; CDR3nt: TGTGCCAGCAGTTTATACTCCGGCGGCACTGAAGCTTTCTTT; CDR3aa: CASSLYSGGTEAFF
v_gene: TRBV5-1; j_gene: TRBJ2-7; d_gene: .; abundance: .; CDR3nt: TGCGCCAGCAGCTACGACTACGAGCAGTACTTC; CDR3aa: CASSYDYEQYF